Below, 6 T cell receptor beta chains from the same sample are listed, as sequenced in a study of blood T cell repertoires in COVID-19. Generated by immunoSEQ multiplex PCR, the TCRdb table keeps only in-frame clones and is missing some. The table has 250,000 to 300,000 clones, approximately 92% seen once. The source material was peripheral blood. Receptors originate from a woman aged 40-49 years who had recovered from COVID-19.

The genes are TRBV10-3 and TRBJ2-2; a possible D gene is TRBD1 (6 bases). The CDR3 is 15 residues long. V dropped 10 bases and J dropped 0 bases, with 15 bases sitting between them. CDR1 ENHRY and CDR2 SYGVKD come from the germline V gene. CDR3 amino acids: CATDSDSTNTGELFF. The CDR3 DNA sequence: TGTGCCACCGACTCGGACAGTACGAACACCGGGGAGCTGTTTTTT.

The chain employs TRBV30 and TRBJ2-5, with no clear D. The CDR3 has 11 residues. Trimming pared 2 bases from V and 8 bases from J, leaving 9 bases between. Germline V gene sequence: CDR1 GTSNPN, CDR2 SVGIG (reference sequence). The CDR3 DNA reads TGTGCCTGGAGTCCACGAGTAACCCAGTACTTC. The encoded protein is CAWSPRVTQYF.

DNA of the CDR3: TGTGCCAGCAGCCAACACGGGGGTGCGGCAACCCAGTACTTC. Amino acids: CASSQHGGAATQYF. V gene TRBV3-1 (or the pseudogene TRBV3-2) combines with J gene TRBJ2-5, with D possibly TRBD2 on 6 matching bases. Germline V gives CDR1 LGHDT, CDR2 YNNKEL (reference sequence). The ends were cut back, 2 bases at V and 8 bases at J, with 15 bases in the middle. The CDR3 loop spans 14 amino acids.

The chain couples TRBV6-5 to TRBJ2-7; D remains ambiguous. The CDR3 consists of 16 residues. V was shortened by 0 bases and J by 2 bases, with 14 bases between the two germline ends. The germline V gene encodes CDR1 MNHEY and CDR2 SVGAGI. Here the CDR3 reads CASSYSISLPPYEQYF. The CDR3 DNA follows: TGTGCCAGCAGTTACTCGATAAGCCTCCCTCCCTACGAGCAGTACTTC.

This clone came up once. The chain is built from TRBV12-3 or TRBV12-4 and TRBJ2-3; tentative D call: TRBD2 (5 bases). The CDR3 covers 13 residues. Trimming shortened V by 7 bases and J by 2 bases, and 10 bases separated the two germline ends. DNA of the CDR3: TGTGCCAGCACGCCTAGCAACACAGATACGCAGTATTTT. Protein: CASTPSNTDTQYF.

Regarding this clone: An end of the junction differs from the germline gene, which may be a read error. V gene TRBV4-1 combines with J gene TRBJ1-3; the match to TRBD1 covers 7 bases. Per germline, CDR1 MGHRA and CDR2 YSYEKL. This CDR3 contains 14 residues. The chain's CDR3 is CASSQERGPDTIYF. As DNA, the CDR3 is TGCGCCAGCAGCCAAGAGAGGGGGCCCGACACGATATATTTT.